This is a list of T cell receptor beta chains from one sample in a study of circulating and synovial CD4+ cells in juvenile arthritis. Clones were read by immunoSEQ multiplex PCR, and TCRdb kept only the in-frame ones, dropping some. The sample has around 32,000 clones, roughly 95% seen once; the top ten hold 0.15% to 0.2%. The specimen was CD4+ T cells from blood. The receptors here all came from a human donor with juvenile idiopathic arthritis. The CDR3 runs from the conserved cysteine through the conserved F or W. A D gene is named only where the DNA matches it firmly. Clone size is stated in some rows and not others, as once, few, many or a class when expanded.

>-|TRBJ2-5|-|TRBV25-1
TGTGCCAGCAGTGAATTAGTGGAGACCCAGTACTTC
CASSELVETQYF
>-|TRBJ2-2|-|TRBV7-3
TGTGCCAGCAGCTTAACAGTGCGGCAGGGGAGCACCGGGGAGCTGTTTTTT
CASSLTVRQGSTGELFF
>TRBD2|TRBJ2-7|-|TRBV29-1
TGCAGCGCCCGACTAGCGGGGTCCTACGAGCAGTACTTC
CSARLAGSYEQYF
>TRBD2|TRBJ2-1|-|TRBV7-2
TGTGCCACAACCGGGGCACTAGCGGATTACAATGAGCAGTTCTTC
CATTGALADYNEQFF
>-|TRBJ1-2|-|TRBV14
TGTGCCAGCAGCCAAGATCGGGATGGCTACACCTTC
CASSQDRDGYTF
>-|TRBJ2-5|-|TRBV29-1
TGCAGCGTGGCACGGACTCGGGAGACCCAGTACTTC
CSVARTRETQYF
>TRBD1|TRBJ2-7|-|TRBV11-2
TGTGCCAGCAGCGTGGACAGGGGGCCACTCTACGAGCAGTACTTC
CASSVDRGPLYEQYF
>TRBD2|TRBJ2-3|-|TRBV4-2
TGTGCCAGCAGCCAAGAGGCGGGGGGGCCTAATACGCAGTATTTT
CASSQEAGGPNTQYF
>TRBD2|TRBJ2-3|-|TRBV7-6
TGTGCCAGCAGCACCCGGAGGTCTAGCGGGGGAACCGTCGCAGATACGCAGTATTTT
CASSTRRSSGGTVADTQYF
>TRBD1|TRBJ2-1|-|TRBV5-1
TGCGCCAGCAGCATAGGAGGGACAGGGGGCCGTGGGGAGCAGTTCTTC
CASSIGGTGGRGEQFF
>-|TRBJ1-5|-|TRBV11-2
TGTGCCAGCAGCTTATCGGGAGCAGGTTTTAAACATTTT
CASSLSGAGFKHF
>-|TRBJ2-1|-|TRBV7-9
TGTGCCAGCAGCTTAGCGTGGGCTTACAATGAGCAGTTCTTC
CASSLAWAYNEQFF
>TRBD2|TRBJ2-2|-|TRBV28
TGTGCCAGCAATCCAACCGGGGGGGCCTCCCCCGGGGAGCTGTTTTTT
CASNPTGGASPGELFF
>TRBD1|TRBJ1-2|-|TRBV27
TGTGCCAGCAGTTCGTGGGACAGGCCTCTGTATGGCTACACCTTC
CASSSWDRPLYGYTF
>-|TRBJ2-7|-|TRBV4-1
TGCGCCAGCAGCCAAGTAAACGGCTACGAGCAGTACTTC
CASSQVNGYEQYF
>-|TRBJ1-1|-|TRBV6-5
TGTGCCAGCTTAGGCCACAGGGTGGGGGACACTGAAGCTTTCTTT
CASLGHRVGDTEAFF
>-|TRBJ1-6|-|TRBV27
TGTGCCAGCAGTTTCACGGTTAGTTCACCCCTCCACTTT
CASSFTVSSPLHF
>TRBD2|TRBJ2-5|-|TRBV28
TGTGCCAGCAGTTCGGCGGGAGAGGGAGGGAGGGAGACCCAGTACTTC
CASSSAGEGGRETQYF
>-|TRBJ2-4|-|TRBV7-9
TGTGCCAGCAGCTTAGGGAAGGGGGGGAAAAACATTCAGTACTTC
CASSLGKGGKNIQYF
>-|TRBJ1-5|-|TRBV7-2
TGTGCCAGCAGCTTAGGTCAGGCAGGCATTCAGCCCCAGCATTTT
CASSLGQAGIQPQHF
>-|TRBJ1-2|-|TRBV6-5
TGTGCCAGCAATCCACAGGGAAACGATCACTATGGCTACACCTTC
CASNPQGNDHYGYTF
>-|TRBJ2-1|-|TRBV2
TGTGCCAGCAGTGAAGGCCTCCGGCGGATGGATGAGCAGTTCTTC
CASSEGLRRMDEQFF
>-|TRBJ1-2|-|TRBV6-5
TGTGCCAGCTCCGTGGGGGGGGCTAACTATGGCTACACCTTC
CASSVGGANYGYTF
>-|TRBJ1-5|-|TRBV19
TGTGCCAGTAGTGTGCAGGGGTCAGTTCATAGCAATCAGCCCCAGCATTTT
CASSVQGSVHSNQPQHF
>-|TRBJ2-3|-|TRBV29-1
TGCAGCGCTCGAGGGCAGTACACAGATACGCAGTATTTT
CSARGQYTDTQYF
>TRBD1|TRBJ1-2|-|TRBV14
TGTGCCAGCAGCCCAGGGACAGACCTCTATGGCTACACCTTC
CASSPGTDLYGYTF
>TRBD1|TRBJ1-2|-|TRBV6-9
TGTGCCAGCAGCCTCAGGGGGATCGGCACCTTC
CASSLRGIGTF
>TRBD2|TRBJ2-3|-|TRBV9
TGTGCCAGCAGCGCTAGCGGGAGGTCCACAGATACGCAGTATTTT
CASSASGRSTDTQYF
>-|TRBJ2-1|-|TRBV9
TGTGCCAGCAGCGTAAACTCGCCAAGCTCCTACAATGAGCAGTTCTTC
CASSVNSPSSYNEQFF
>TRBD2|TRBJ2-7|-|TRBV6-1
TGTGCCAGCAAACACCCGGGGGGGCCCTACGAGCAGTACTTC
CASKHPGGPYEQYF
>TRBD1|TRBJ2-7|-|TRBV7-2
TGTGCCAGCAGCGGGGGACAGGGTATTTACGAGCAGTACTTC
CASSGGQGIYEQYF
>-|TRBJ1-5|-|TRBV18
TGTGCCAGCTCACTAAAGGACAGCTCCTCCTCGCGCCAGCATTTT
CASSLKDSSSSRQHF
>TRBD1|TRBJ1-4|-|TRBV29-1
TGCAGCGCCCTCGACAGGGTGGGCGAAAAACTGTTTTTT
CSALDRVGEKLFF
>TRBD2|TRBJ2-3|once|TRBV7-7
TGTGCTAGCAGCTTACTAGCGGGAGATACGCAGTATTTT
CASSLLAGDTQYF